The T cell receptor (beta chain) under discussion was sequenced for a study of cytomegalovirus exposure and HLA in healthy donors. The PCR ran on 60 Vbeta and 13 Jbeta primers. The repertoire was sequenced with immunoSEQ multiplex PCR; TCRdb's copy has only in-frame clones and lacks some. Found here are roughly 100,000 clones, about 9.5% of them singletons; the top ten hold under 6%. Germline CDR1 is PRHDT and CDR2 is FYEKMQ (reference sequence). CDR3 size: 11 residues. Trimming removed 5 bases at V and 5 bases at J, with 4 bases between. Study results and caveats: Judged likely to be a sequencing artifact was a cluster of highly shared sequence variants. Certain indistinguishable V segments, among them TRBV6-2 and TRBV6-3, were excluded.

As regards this clone: Its matching antigen is unknown.

The rearrangement links TRBV13 to TRBJ2-1; no clear D gene. Input material: PBMCs. This receptor was taken from a man in his forties or fifties in good health and CMV-seropositive. In DNA form, the CDR3 reads TGTGCCAGCAGCCCTAACAATGAGCAGTTCTTC. This encodes CASSPNNEQFF.